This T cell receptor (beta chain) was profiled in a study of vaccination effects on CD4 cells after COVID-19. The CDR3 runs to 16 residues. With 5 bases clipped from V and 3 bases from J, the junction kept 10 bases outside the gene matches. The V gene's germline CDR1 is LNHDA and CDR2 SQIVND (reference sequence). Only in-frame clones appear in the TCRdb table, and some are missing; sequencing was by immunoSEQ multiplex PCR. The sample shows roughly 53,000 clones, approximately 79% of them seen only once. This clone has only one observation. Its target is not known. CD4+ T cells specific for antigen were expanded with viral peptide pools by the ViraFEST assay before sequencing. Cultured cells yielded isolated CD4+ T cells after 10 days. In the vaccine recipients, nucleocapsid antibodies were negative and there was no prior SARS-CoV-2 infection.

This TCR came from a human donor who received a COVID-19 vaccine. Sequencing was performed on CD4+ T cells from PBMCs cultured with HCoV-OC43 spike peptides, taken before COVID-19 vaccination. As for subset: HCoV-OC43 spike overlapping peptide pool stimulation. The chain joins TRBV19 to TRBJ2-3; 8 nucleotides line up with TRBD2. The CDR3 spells CASSVPQRGITDTQYF. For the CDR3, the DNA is TGTGCCAGTAGTGTCCCCCAGCGGGGGATAACAGATACGCAGTATTTT.